The 14 T cell receptor beta chains presented below share a single source sample, sequenced in a study of OX40 agonist ivuxolimab in advanced cancers. Sequencing used immunoSEQ multiplex PCR; TCRdb keeps in-frame clones, though not all of them. The repertoire includes around 66,000 clones, about 85% of them detected once, and approximately 0.32% sits in the top ten. Sequenced here: CD4+ or CD8+ T cells sorted from blood, sampled in a trial of the OX40 agonist ivuxolimab. The receptors derive from an adult with an advanced solid tumor such as melanoma, head and neck, liver or kidney cancer.

This chain links TRBV10-3 with TRBJ1-1, with D perhaps TRBD1 (5 bases). This CDR3 spans 17 amino acids. CDR1 and CDR2 (germline): ENHRY, SYGVKD. With 0 bases removed from V and 3 bases from J, the gap between germline ends came to 17 bases. CDR3: CAISESVFRQPDTEAFF. Here the CDR3 DNA reads TGTGCCATCAGTGAGTCGGTGTTCCGACAGCCCGACACTGAAGCTTTCTTT.

J is TRBJ1-3 and V is TRBV4-1; TRBD1 is a possible D gene (6 bases). Germline CDR1 is MGHRA and CDR2 is YSYEKL. The V and J ends lost 4 bases and 1 base respectively, with 17 bases between them. The CDR3 totals 17 residues. CDR3 protein: CASSPTGQGGSGNTIYF. The DNA of the CDR3 is TGCGCCAGCAGCCCCACAGGGCAGGGAGGGTCTGGAAACACCATATATTTT.

The rearrangement links TRBV5-4 to TRBJ2-1; 7 bases match TRBD1. Trimming at V came to 4 bases and at J to 0 bases, leaving 7 bases not matched to a gene. Germline V lookup: CDR1 SGHNT, CDR2 YYREEE (reference sequence). The CDR3 sequence is 16 residues long. This CDR3 is CASSGPGQISYNEQFF. In DNA, the CDR3 is TGTGCCAGCAGCGGACCGGGACAGATCTCCTACAATGAGCAGTTCTTC.

The chain is built from TRBV11-2 and TRBJ1-1; D gene ambiguous. V lost 3 bases and J lost 0, with 8 bases in between. The CDR3 is 14 amino acids. Germline lookup yields CDR1 SGHAT and CDR2 FQNNGV. The CDR3 protein is CASSFVPVNTEAFF. The DNA of the CDR3 is TGTGCCAGCAGCTTTGTGCCTGTGAACACTGAAGCTTTCTTT.

The CDR3 reads CASSLAGVHEQYF. The CDR3 DNA follows: TGCGCCAGCAGCTTAGCGGGGGTCCACGAGCAGTACTTC. The J gene is TRBJ2-7, the V gene TRBV5-1, with TRBD2 matching over 8 bases. Germline V gene data show CDR1 as SGHRS and CDR2 as YFSETQ. Losses at the gene ends were 2 bases for V and 5 bases for J; bases not matched to a gene: 3. The CDR3 is made up of 13 amino acids.

The chain is built from TRBV7-8 and TRBJ1-1; tentative D call: TRBD1 (5 bases). Per the germline V gene, CDR1 is SGHVS and CDR2 is FQNEAQ. This CDR3 spans 16 amino acids. Trimming pared 1 base from V and 4 bases from J, leaving 16 bases between. The CDR3 protein is CASSLGLRGVGTEAFF. CDR3 coding DNA: TGTGCCAGCAGCTTAGGTCTACGAGGGGTCGGCACTGAAGCTTTCTTT.

This chain connects TRBV18 to TRBJ1-1; D perhaps matches TRBD1 (5 bases). Trimming took off 9 bases at V and 1 base at J, with 12 bases between the two ends. The CDR3 extends over 13 amino acids. Germline lookup yields CDR1 KGHSH and CDR2 LQKENI. In nucleotides, the CDR3 is TGTGCCAGTTTGAATACAGGGAACACTGAAGCTTTCTTT. Encoded protein: CASLNTGNTEAFF. The whole variable domain, filled in from reference TRBV18 and TRBJ1-1, reads NAGVMQNPRHLVRRRGQEARLRCSPMKGHSHVYWYRQLPEEGLKFMVYLQKENIIDESGMPKERFSAEFPKEGPSILRIQQVVRGDSAAYFCASLNTGNTEAFFGQGTRLTVV.

J is TRBJ2-7 and V is TRBV20-1; D is undetermined. The CDR3 has 11 amino acids. The germline V gene encodes CDR1 DFQATT and CDR2 SNEGSKA (reference sequence). V lost 1 base to trimming and J lost 7 bases, with 8 bases between them. The chain's CDR3 is CSARAIAEQYF. In nucleotides, the CDR3 is TGCAGTGCTAGAGCTATAGCTGAGCAGTACTTC.

This clone was recorded once. This chain uses TRBV20-1 with TRBJ2-5; no definite D call. This CDR3 has 10 amino acids. Germline-derived CDR1 and CDR2 are DFQATT and SNEGSKA (reference sequence). Trimming left V 5 bases short and J 6 bases short, with 7 bases between. The CDR3 bases are TGCAGTGCTCACTTGAAGACCCAGTACTTC. Amino acid sequence: CSAHLKTQYF.

The V call is TRBV6-1, the J call TRBJ2-7; tentatively, D is TRBD2 (5 bases). V was cut by 4 bases and J by 6 bases, with 10 bases left in between. Germline-derived CDR1 and CDR2 are MNHNS and SASEGT. CDR3 length: 12 residues. The CDR3 region has the DNA TGTGCCAGCAGTGCGGACTCGAGCGAGCAGTACTTC. Translation: CASSADSSEQYF.

This clone was seen a few times. The chain couples TRBV7-3 to TRBJ1-1; D is possibly TRBD1 (5 bases). The CDR3 spans 13 residues. CDR1 and CDR2 from the germline V gene are SGHTA and FQGTGA. Trimming removed 3 bases at V and 1 base at J, with 6 bases between. The CDR3 DNA reads as TGTGCCAGCAGCTTCAGGGAGAACACTGAAGCTTTCTTT. Translating it yields CASSFRENTEAFF.

This clone was detected only a few times. V is TRBV9 and J is TRBJ1-2; D is unclear. The CDR3 length is 14 residues. Per germline, CDR1 SGDLS and CDR2 YYNGEE. V lost 0 bases, J lost 4 bases, and 10 bases lay in between. CDR3 sequence: CASSVDERAYGYTF. For the CDR3, the DNA is TGTGCCAGCAGCGTAGACGAGAGGGCCTATGGCTACACCTTC.

The chain uses TRBV7-6 and TRBJ1-3; TRBD1 matches at 9 bases. This CDR3 is 18 amino acids long. In germline, CDR1 is SGHVS, CDR2 FNYEAQ. J lost 4 bases, V lost 2 bases, and 12 bases had no gene match. CDR3 region: CASSLFVGDRVSGNTIYF. As DNA, the CDR3 is TGTGCCAGCAGCTTATTCGTTGGGGACAGGGTTTCGGGAAACACCATATATTTT.

CDR3 coding DNA: TGCGCCAGCAGCCCCCTCGGTCAAGAGACCCAGTACTTC. Encoded protein: CASSPLGQETQYF. The chain couples TRBV5-1 to TRBJ2-5; D gene uncertain. Germline CDR1 SGHRS, CDR2 YFSETQ. V lost 4 bases and J 2 bases, leaving 9 bases between the germline ends. The CDR3 totals 13 residues. Full variable domain (rest looked up from reference TRBV5-1 and TRBJ2-5): KAGVTQTPRYLIKTRGQQVTLSCSPISGHRSVSWYQQTPGQGLQFLFEYFSETQRNKGNFPGRFSGRQFSNSRSEMNVSTLELGDSALYLCASSPLGQETQYFGPGTRLLVL.